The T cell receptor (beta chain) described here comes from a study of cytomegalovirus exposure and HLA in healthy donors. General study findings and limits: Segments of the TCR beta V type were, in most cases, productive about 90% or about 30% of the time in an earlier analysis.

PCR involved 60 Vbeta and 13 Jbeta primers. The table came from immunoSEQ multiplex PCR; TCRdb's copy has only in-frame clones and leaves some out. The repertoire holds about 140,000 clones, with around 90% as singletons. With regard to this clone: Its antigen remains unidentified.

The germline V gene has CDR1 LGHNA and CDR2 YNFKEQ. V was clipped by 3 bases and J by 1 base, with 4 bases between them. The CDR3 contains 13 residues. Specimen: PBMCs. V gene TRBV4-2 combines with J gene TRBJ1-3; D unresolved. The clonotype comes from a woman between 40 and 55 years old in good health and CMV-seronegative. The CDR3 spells CASSQYSGNTIYF. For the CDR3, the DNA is TGTGCCAGCAGCCAGTATTCTGGAAACACCATATATTTT.